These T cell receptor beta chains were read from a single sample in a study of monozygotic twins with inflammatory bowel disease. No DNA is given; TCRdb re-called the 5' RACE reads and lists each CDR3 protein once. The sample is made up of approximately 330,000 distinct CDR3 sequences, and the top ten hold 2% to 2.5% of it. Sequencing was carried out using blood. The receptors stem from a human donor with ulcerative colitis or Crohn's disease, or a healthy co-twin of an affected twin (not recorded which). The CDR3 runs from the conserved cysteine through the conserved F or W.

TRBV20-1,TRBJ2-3,CSLAHGGDTQYF
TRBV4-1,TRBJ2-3,CASSQDTVAGGPDTDTQYF
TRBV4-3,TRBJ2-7,CASSQDLRTGVYEQYF
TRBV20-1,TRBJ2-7,CSALDGAGILYEQYF
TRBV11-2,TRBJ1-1,CASSPRQNMNTEAFF
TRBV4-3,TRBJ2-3,CASSERGNSDTQYF
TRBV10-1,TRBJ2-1,CASSVGQGGIGNEQFF
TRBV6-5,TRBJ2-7,CASSRGPGHEQYF
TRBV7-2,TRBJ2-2,CASSFDRGYPNTGELFF
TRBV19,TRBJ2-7,CASSREQGYEQYF
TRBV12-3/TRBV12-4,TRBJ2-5,CASSLGQGVVTQYF
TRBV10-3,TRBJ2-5,CAISESAYLETQYF
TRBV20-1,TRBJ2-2,CSARRSPGELFF
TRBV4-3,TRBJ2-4,CASSPNHGGREAKNIQYF
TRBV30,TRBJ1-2,CAWTVHRGAISIAGYTF
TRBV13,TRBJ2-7,CASSLVAGGFYEQYF
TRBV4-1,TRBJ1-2,CASSRGDGYTF
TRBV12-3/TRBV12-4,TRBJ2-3,CASSLGTSGTTQYF
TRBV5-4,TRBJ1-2,CASSSGGSNYGYTF
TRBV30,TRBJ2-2,CAWSVQRDGELFF
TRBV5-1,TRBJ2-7,CASQPGLAGNEQYF
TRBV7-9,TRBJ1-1,CASSRQGNENTEAFF
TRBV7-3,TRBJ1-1,CASSPQRDTEAFF
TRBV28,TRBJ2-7,CASKSTTSEQYF
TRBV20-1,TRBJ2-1,CSGGDYNEQFF
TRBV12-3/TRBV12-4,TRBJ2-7,CASSLVDSRLYF
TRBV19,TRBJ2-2,CASSPHRGTNTGELFF
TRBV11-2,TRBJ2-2,CASSRTGTSVFRDTGELFF
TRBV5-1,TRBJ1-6,CASSLSRGGSSPLHF